The next 10 T cell receptor beta chains were all read from a single sample in a study of cytomegalovirus exposure and HLA in healthy donors. Profiled with immunoSEQ multiplex PCR; TCRdb holds only in-frame clones, not every one. This sample has 150,000 to 200,000 clones, with about three quarters found just once. Source material: PBMCs. Receptors originate from a woman between 25 and 40 years old in good health and CMV-seronegative.

The J gene is TRBJ2-7, the V gene TRBV6-1; 7 bases agree with TRBD1. This CDR3 is 14 amino acids long. The germline gives CDR1 MNHNS, CDR2 SASEGT. Unmatched junction bases numbered 8, after V lost 5 bases and J lost 4 bases. CDR3 sequence reads: CASSPDRAKYEQYF. The CDR3 bases are TGTGCCAGCAGTCCCGACAGGGCAAAATACGAGCAGTACTTC.

This chain links TRBV19 with TRBJ1-1; D uncertain. Trimming removed 1 base at V and 0 bases at J, with 9 bases between. The V gene's germline CDR1 is LNHDA and CDR2 SQIVND (reference sequence). The CDR3 spans 15 residues. The CDR3 nucleotides read TGTGCCAGTAGTATAGGGGAGGGAATGAACACTGAAGCTTTCTTT. This gives the protein CASSIGEGMNTEAFF.

This rearrangement joins TRBV13 to TRBJ2-3; D perhaps matches TRBD2 (6 bases). The CDR3 is 13 residues long. Germline CDR1 and CDR2: PRHDT and FYEKMQ (reference sequence). Trimming pared 0 bases from V and 9 bases from J, leaving 10 bases between. The CDR3 loop reads CASSLGRGRTQYF. For the CDR3, the DNA is TGTGCCAGCAGCTTAGGGCGGGGACGGACGCAGTATTTT.

This chain's CDR3 is CASSFSGTAYEQYF. The CDR3 nucleotides read TGTGCCAGCAGCTTCAGCGGGACCGCCTACGAGCAGTACTTC. The V call is TRBV7-8, the J call TRBJ2-7, with TRBD2 matching over 7 bases. Germline V gives CDR1 SGHVS, CDR2 FQNEAQ. This CDR3 is built from 14 residues. V was pared by 3 bases and J by 2 bases, with 4 bases of the junction left unmatched.

The chain couples TRBV6-5 to TRBJ2-7; D possibly corresponds to TRBD1 (6 bases). Germline CDR1 is MNHEY and CDR2 is SVGAGI. The CDR3 runs 15 residues. V dropped 0 bases and J dropped 4 bases, with 13 bases sitting between them. The CDR3 spells CASSYSRGGPYEQYF. The CDR3 DNA sequence: TGTGCCAGCAGTTACTCGAGAGGGGGACCATACGAGCAGTACTTC.

The rearrangement joins TRBV28 to TRBJ2-7; weak D call: TRBD2 (6 bases). Trimming took off 6 bases at V and 2 bases at J, with 11 bases between the two ends. Germline values: CDR1 MDHEN, CDR2 SYDVKM. This CDR3 region has 13 residues. The CDR3: CASRFTGAYEQYF. The CDR3 DNA reads TGTGCCAGCAGGTTTACGGGGGCCTACGAGCAGTACTTC. Using reference TRBV28 and TRBJ2-7 for the parts outside the CDR3, the full variable domain is DVKVTQSSRYLVKRTGEKVFLECVQDMDHENMFWYRQDPGLGLRLIYFSYDVKMKEKGDIPEGYSVSREKKERFSLILESASTNQTSMYLCASRFTGAYEQYFGPGTRLTVT.

The chain recombines TRBV30 with TRBJ2-3; 9 bases are a match to TRBD2. This CDR3 comprises 15 residues. V was clipped by 2 bases and J by 3 bases; unmatched bases: 6. Germline V gives CDR1 GTSNPN, CDR2 SVGIG (reference sequence). The CDR3, as DNA: TGTGCCTGGAGTAAGGGTAGCGGGAGTACAGATACGCAGTATTTT. As protein: CAWSKGSGSTDTQYF.

The chain uses TRBV5-5 and TRBJ1-3, with a possible D match to TRBD1 (5 bases). Trimming pared 0 bases from V and 0 bases from J, leaving 10 bases between. CDR3 length: 16 amino acids. Germline CDR1 and CDR2: SGHKS and YYEKEE (reference sequence). The CDR3 DNA reads TGTGCCAGCAGCTTGGACAGGCCGTACTCTGGAAACACCATATATTTT. The encoded protein is CASSLDRPYSGNTIYF.

The chain combines TRBV29-1 with TRBJ2-2; TRBD1 matches at 10 bases. V was pared by 7 bases and J by 6 bases, with 8 bases of the junction left unmatched. Germline V gene data show CDR1 as SQVTM and CDR2 as ANQGSEA. This CDR3 is built from 14 residues. The CDR3: CSASDRGHSGELFF. CDR3 coding DNA: TGCAGCGCTAGCGACAGGGGGCATTCCGGGGAGCTGTTTTTT.

This clone was detected only a few times. This chain links TRBV20-1 with TRBJ2-7, with D perhaps TRBD2 (5 bases). The CDR3 is 11 residues long. V was trimmed by 3 bases and J by 3 bases, leaving 6 bases between them. Germline assignment: CDR1 DFQATT and CDR2 SNEGSKA (reference sequence). The CDR3 DNA sequence: TGCAGTGCTAGTGAGGGCTACGAGCAGTACTTC. Translated: CSASEGYEQYF.